Below are 29 T cell receptor beta chains sequenced from a single sample in a study of neurological immune-mediated disorders. Via MiXCR, TCRdb re-called the 5' RACE reads, giving one row per CDR3 protein. The data hold approximately 9,400 distinct CDR3 sequences, with approximately 22% observed a single time. Sequencing was done on a sample of CD8+ T cells from blood. The source of these receptors is a woman between 40 and 50 years old with multiple sclerosis.

Judged by abundance, this clonotype is medium-sized. J is TRBJ2-7 and V is TRBV20-1; 11 bases match TRBD2. V lost 0 bases and J lost 5; bases outside the gene matches: 12. In germline, CDR1 is DFQATT, CDR2 SNEGSKA (reference sequence). The CDR3 length is 17 residues. The chain's CDR3 is CSARDTASLAGVDEQYF. The CDR3 DNA reads as TGCAGTGCTAGAGATACCGCCTCACTAGCGGGGGTTGACGAGCAGTACTTC.

This clonotype has at least ten counts. The chain has TRBV7-6 and TRBJ2-3; the D gene is possibly TRBD2 (5 bases). The CDR3 has 12 amino acids. The V gene lost 9 bases and the J gene lost 1 base, with 8 bases spanning the gap. Germline-derived CDR1 and CDR2 are SGHVS and FNYEAQ. CDR3: CASTGGTDTQYF. CDR3 nucleotide sequence: TGTGCCAGTACCGGGGGCACAGATACGCAGTATTTT.

The genes are TRBV2 and TRBJ1-2; D gene uncertain. Trimming left V 4 bases short and J 5 bases short, with 14 bases between. The CDR3 covers 14 residues. The germline CDR1 and CDR2 sequences are SNHLY and FYNNEI. This CDR3 reads CASSVGQALYGYTF. CDR3 nucleotide sequence: TGTGCCAGCAGTGTTGGCCAGGCACTGTATGGCTACACCTTC.

This clonotype was found many times. This sequence joins TRBV18 and TRBJ1-2; the match to TRBD1 covers 7 bases. Germline V gene lookup returns CDR1 KGHSH and CDR2 LQKENI. This CDR3 contains 13 residues. J lost 10 bases, V lost 2 bases, and 7 bases had no gene match. In DNA, the CDR3 is TGTGCCAGCTCACCAGAGACAGGGAAGGTCTACACCTTC. As protein: CASSPETGKVYTF. The entire variable domain, with the rest obtained from reference TRBV18 and TRBJ1-2, is as follows: NAGVMQNPRHLVRRRGQEARLRCSPMKGHSHVYWYRQLPEEGLKFMVYLQKENIIDESGMPKERFSAEFPKEGPSILRIQQVVRGDSAAYFCASSPETGKVYTFGSGTRLTVV.

This clonotype was seen repeatedly, ten times or more. V usage is TRBV4-1 and J usage is TRBJ1-1; D is perhaps TRBD1 (6 bases). The CDR3 extends over 12 amino acids. Per the germline V gene, CDR1 is MGHRA and CDR2 is YSYEKL. The ends were cut back, 3 bases at V and 6 bases at J, with 8 bases in the middle. CDR3 nucleotides: TGCGCCAGCAGCCATCGGACAGCTGAAGCTTTCTTT. It encodes CASSHRTAEAFF.

This clonotype was counted many times. The gene calls are TRBV7-8 and TRBJ1-3; D remains ambiguous. Germline V gene data show CDR1 as SGHVS and CDR2 as FQNEAQ. CDR3 length equals 17 residues. The ends were cut back, 2 bases at V and 4 bases at J, with 18 bases in the middle. The DNA of the CDR3 is TGTGCCAGCAGCTTACTGCTTTGGCAGGCTCCCGGAAACACCATATATTTT. Residues: CASSLLLWQAPGNTIYF.

Sample share makes this clonotype medium-sized. The rearrangement links TRBV7-2 to TRBJ1-1, with unresolved D. Trimming removed 5 bases at V and 0 bases at J, with 13 bases between. CDR1 is SGHTA and CDR2 is FQGNSA in the germline V gene. This CDR3 is built from 15 residues. Here the CDR3 reads CASSTGWSMNTEAFF. The DNA of the CDR3 is TGTGCCAGCAGCACGGGATGGAGTATGAACACTGAAGCTTTCTTT.

This clonotype was recorded at least ten times. Since no conserved phenylalanine or tryptophan closes the CDR3, a read error is the likely cause. The chain recombines TRBV12-3 or TRBV12-4 with TRBJ2-2; D might be TRBD2 (5 bases). V shed 4 bases and J shed 4 bases, with 7 bases lying between them. The CDR3 extends over 13 amino acids. The CDR3 DNA follows: TGTGCCAGCAGTTCGGGAATCACCGGGGAGCTGTTTCTT. It specifies CASSSGITGELFL.

This clonotype was observed many times. V is TRBV25-1 and J is TRBJ2-7; D is uncertain. Germline V gene data show CDR1 as MGHDK and CDR2 as SYGVNS. This CDR3 has 11 residues. V lost 4 bases and J 4 bases, leaving 5 bases between the germline ends. CDR3 protein: CASSVGYEQYF. In DNA, the CDR3 is TGTGCCAGCAGTGTGGGTTACGAGCAGTACTTC.

By share of the sample, this clonotype is medium-sized. The chain employs TRBV9 and TRBJ2-1, with 9 positions matching TRBD1. The CDR3 length is 20 residues. The V gene's germline CDR1 is SGDLS and CDR2 YYNGEE. Losses at the gene ends were 3 bases for V and 5 bases for J; bases not matched to a gene: 21. The CDR3 bases are TGTGCCAGCAGCGCACCGGCCCCCCGGACAGGGGCACCGATAAACAATGAGCAGTTCTTC. This gives the protein CASSAPAPRTGAPINNEQFF.

At least ten counts were recorded for this clonotype. V is TRBV29-1 and J is TRBJ1-1; D is uncertain. Germline V gene data show CDR1 as SQVTM and CDR2 as ANQGSEA. V was clipped by 3 bases and J by 1 base, with 6 bases between them. The CDR3 totals 12 residues. This CDR3 is CSVDPGNTEAFF. CDR3 sequence (DNA): TGCAGCGTTGACCCGGGGAACACTGAAGCTTTCTTT. Full variable domain (remainder filled in from reference TRBV29-1 and TRBJ1-1): SAVISQKPSRDICQRGTSLTIQCQVDSQVTMMFWYRQQPGQSLTLIATANQGSEATYESGFVIDKFPISRPNLTFSTLTVSNMSPEDSSIYLCSVDPGNTEAFFGQGTRLTVV.

This clonotype is termed medium-sized. The chain recombines TRBV9 with TRBJ1-2; D is undetermined. In germline, CDR1 is SGDLS, CDR2 YYNGEE. This CDR3 spans 13 amino acids. Between the trimmed V and J ends, which lost 2 bases and 6 bases, there was a span of 11 bases. The CDR3 DNA follows: TGTGCCAGCAGCGTTGATACCGACGATGGCTACACCTTC. This translates into CASSVDTDDGYTF.

In its sample, this clonotype was seen many times. The genes are TRBV5-6 and TRBJ1-6; D uncertain. With 7 bases removed from V and 5 bases from J, the gap between germline ends came to 13 bases. Germline CDR1 reads SGHDT; CDR2 reads YYEEEE. This CDR3 is built from 14 residues. CDR3 residues: CASREGMDNSPLHF. The CDR3 nucleotides read TGTGCCAGCCGAGAGGGTATGGATAATTCACCCCTCCACTTT.

This clonotype showed up many times. This chain connects TRBV6-2 or TRBV6-3 to TRBJ1-2; D remains unclear. Germline values: CDR1 MNHEY, CDR2 SVGEGT. Trimming left V 2 bases short and J 4 bases short, with 8 bases between. The CDR3 spans 13 residues. The CDR3 DNA reads as TGTGCCAGCAGTTACGGAGATTCCTATGGCTACACCTTC. Translation gives CASSYGDSYGYTF.

The chain couples TRBV6-4 to TRBJ1-1; D gene ambiguous. The CDR3 contains 14 residues. Per the germline V gene, CDR1 is MRHNA and CDR2 is SNTAGT. V dropped 4 bases and J dropped 1 base, with 10 bases sitting between them. CDR3 protein: CASSVSLGNTEAFF. The DNA for the CDR3 is TGTGCCAGCAGTGTTTCGTTAGGGAACACTGAAGCTTTCTTT.

At least ten counts were recorded for this clonotype. This chain connects TRBV11-2 to TRBJ2-1, with a possible D match to TRBD1 (6 bases). V was clipped by 5 bases and J by 7 bases, with 12 bases between them. Germline V gives CDR1 SGHAT, CDR2 FQNNGV. This CDR3 comprises 13 residues. Here the CDR3 reads CASSPNTGNEQFF. The CDR3 DNA is TGTGCCAGCAGCCCCAATACAGGGAATGAGCAGTTCTTC. Combining the CDR3 with reference TRBV11-2 and TRBJ2-1 gives the whole variable domain EAGVAQSPRYKIIEKRQSVAFWCNPISGHATLYWYQQILGQGPKLLIQFQNNGVVDDSQLPKDRFSAERLKGVDSTLKIQPAKLEDSAVYLCASSPNTGNEQFFGPGTRLTVL.

This clonotype was observed at least ten times. This CDR3 is CASSSRDGVSDTQYF. In DNA, the CDR3 is TGTGCCAGCAGCTCCAGGGACGGCGTATCGGATACGCAGTATTTT. The chain carries TRBV7-8 and TRBJ2-3; D may match TRBD1 or TRBD2 (5 bases each). Germline CDR1 SGHVS, CDR2 FQNEAQ. CDR3 length: 15 residues. The V and J ends lost 4 bases and 6 bases respectively, with 17 bases between them.

This clonotype was found many times. This chain uses TRBV5-1 with TRBJ2-2; D remains ambiguous. From germline, CDR1 is SGHRS and CDR2 YFSETQ. Trimming removed 5 bases from V and 6 bases from J, with 14 bases in between. CDR3 length equals 14 residues. DNA for the CDR3: TGCGCCAGCAGTAACGCGGTGGGCGCCGGGGAGCTGTTTTTT. Protein: CASSNAVGAGELFF. Full variable domain (remainder filled in from reference TRBV5-1 and TRBJ2-2): KAGVTQTPRYLIKTRGQQVTLSCSPISGHRSVSWYQQTPGQGLQFLFEYFSETQRNKGNFPGRFSGRQFSNSRSEMNVSTLELGDSALYLCASSNAVGAGELFFGEGSRLTVL.

A few counts support this clonotype. This chain links TRBV5-1 with TRBJ1-1; D is possibly TRBD1 (6 bases). From germline, CDR1 is SGHRS and CDR2 YFSETQ. V gave up 0 bases and J gave up 4 bases, with 10 bases separating them. This CDR3 is 14 amino acids long. This CDR3 reads CASSLGWGPTEAFF. For the CDR3, the DNA is TGCGCCAGCAGCTTGGGGTGGGGGCCCACTGAAGCTTTCTTT.

This clonotype appeared a few times. The rearrangement links TRBV7-2 to TRBJ2-2; possible D gene TRBD1, 5 bases. V dropped 1 base and J dropped 8 bases, with 11 bases sitting between them. CDR1 and CDR2 (germline): SGHTA, FQGNSA. This CDR3 region has 14 residues. This CDR3 is CASSLVWGGGELFF. The CDR3, as DNA: TGTGCCAGCAGCTTAGTGTGGGGCGGAGGGGAGCTGTTTTTT.

At least ten counts were recorded for this clonotype. This rearrangement joins TRBV4-1 to TRBJ1-2; D not resolved. The CDR3 is 13 amino acids. V lost 3 bases, J lost 8 bases, and 13 bases lay in between. The V gene's germline CDR1 is MGHRA and CDR2 YSYEKL. The DNA for the CDR3 is TGCGCCAGCAGCCATTGGGAGGAAGGGGGCTACACCTTC. Translated, it gives CASSHWEEGGYTF.

V gene TRBV27 combines with J gene TRBJ1-1; possibly TRBD1 for D (5 bases). With 6 bases removed from V and 7 bases from J, the gap between germline ends came to 9 bases. Per germline, CDR1 MNHEY and CDR2 SMNVEV (reference sequence). CDR3 length: 11 amino acids. CDR3 coding DNA: TGTGCCAGCAGCCAAAGGGGTGAAGCTTTCTTT. Residues: CASSQRGEAFF.

CDR3 loop: CASSRAGTNQPQHF. CDR3 bases: TGCGCCAGCAGCCGAGCGGGAACGAATCAGCCCCAGCATTTT. This sequence joins TRBV4-1 and TRBJ1-5; unclear D gene. Germline CDR1 MGHRA, CDR2 YSYEKL. This CDR3 is 14 amino acids long. V was trimmed by 4 bases and J by 4 bases, leaving 11 bases between them.

The V call is TRBV27, the J call TRBJ1-1, with D unclear. CDR1 and CDR2 (germline): MNHEY, SMNVEV (reference sequence). This CDR3 has 15 amino acids. Trimming shortened V by 3 bases and J by 0 bases, and 11 bases separated the two germline ends. In nucleotides, the CDR3 is TGTGCCAGCAGTTTGTGGGAGGGTATGAACACTGAAGCTTTCTTT. Translation gives CASSLWEGMNTEAFF.

This clonotype is medium-sized (0.01 to 0.1%). J is TRBJ1-5 and V is TRBV6-5, with D tentatively TRBD1 (6 bases). CDR3 length equals 15 residues. V gave up 6 bases and J gave up 4 bases, with 16 bases separating them. Germline V lookup: CDR1 MNHEY, CDR2 SVGAGI. DNA of the CDR3: TGTGCCAGCAGGGAATGGGACGGGACAAATCAGCCCCAGCATTTT. Translating it yields CASREWDGTNQPQHF.

The gene calls are TRBV7-9 and TRBJ1-1; 8 bases agree with TRBD1. With 4 bases clipped from V and 1 base from J, the junction kept 2 bases outside the gene matches. Germline V lookup: CDR1 SEHNR, CDR2 FQNEAQ (reference sequence). The CDR3 is 14 residues long. In nucleotides, the CDR3 is TGTGCCAGCAGCTCAGGACAGGGGAACACTGAAGCTTTCTTT. Amino acid sequence: CASSSGQGNTEAFF.

This clonotype is deemed medium-sized. The CDR3 DNA reads as TGTGCCATCAGTGAGGTGGAGGGCGCTAATGAAAAACTGTTTTTT. The encoded protein is CAISEVEGANEKLFF. V and J are TRBV10-3 and TRBJ1-4, with D unresolved. There are 15 residues in the CDR3. Germline CDR1 is ENHRY and CDR2 is SYGVKD. The V and J ends lost 2 bases and 3 bases respectively, with 10 bases between them.

This clonotype is medium-sized (0.01 to 0.1%) in the sample. J is TRBJ2-3 and V is TRBV29-1; D gene unclear. Per germline, CDR1 SQVTM and CDR2 ANQGSEA. The CDR3 extends over 15 amino acids. V lost 7 bases and J 1 base, leaving 18 bases between the germline ends. The CDR3 nucleotides read TGCAGCGCTGACATAGACGACACGGGCACAGATACGCAGTATTTT. Protein sequence: CSADIDDTGTDTQYF.

This chain connects TRBV14 to TRBJ2-3, with 7 positions matching TRBD2. Trimming took 1 base from V and 6 from J; bases not matched to a gene: 4. The CDR3 has 14 amino acids. Looked up from germline, CDR1 is SGHDN and CDR2 is FVKESK. This CDR3 is CASSQGTSWDTQYF. The CDR3 DNA reads TGTGCCAGCAGCCAAGGGACTAGTTGGGATACGCAGTATTTT.